This TCR beta chain originates from a study of cytomegalovirus exposure and HLA in healthy donors. Vbeta (60) and Jbeta (13) primers were used in the PCR. Authors' data handling: A later analysis counted approximately 88 million unique TCR beta chains, around 10 million shared. Data came from immunoSEQ multiplex PCR; TCRdb stores just in-frame clones and leaves some out. The DNA gave D and trimming, while V, J and clone size come from that table. This sample has about 77,000 clones, with over 65% found just once. The V and J ends lost 1 base and 8 bases respectively, with 18 bases between them. Germline V gene data show CDR1 as SGHTA and CDR2 as FQGNSA. The CDR3 extends over 16 amino acids. This clone was picked up one time.

The clonotype originates from a man in his forties or fifties in good health and CMV-seronegative. Sequencing was performed on PBMCs. V is TRBV7-2 and J is TRBJ1-5; possible D gene TRBD1, 6 bases. CDR3 region: CASSLEGGTPVKPQHF. CDR3 DNA: TGTGCCAGCAGCTTAGAGGGGGGGACACCGGTGAAGCCCCAGCATTTT.